Following are 8 T cell receptor beta chains from one sample sequenced in a study of beta chain features in type 1 diabetes. Isolated RNA was reverse transcribed in full, so expressed TCRB transcripts were sequenced. The table came from immunoSEQ multiplex PCR; TCRdb's copy has only in-frame clones and leaves some out. Here the sample spans roughly 330,000 clones, approximately 9.9% being singletons. Sequenced input: naive CD4+ T cells from blood. The receptors were gathered from a woman aged 25 to 39 in good health.

The V call is TRBV4-3, the J call TRBJ2-2, with 9 positions matching TRBD2. The V and J ends lost 0 bases and 5 bases, in that order; junction bases with no gene match: 10. CDR1 is LGHNA, CDR2 YSLEER, per germline. The CDR3 is 18 residues long. DNA for the CDR3: TGCGCCAGCAGCCAAGAAGTGGCGGGACTAGCAGATACCGGGGAGCTGTTTTTT. It codes for CASSQEVAGLADTGELFF.

A word on this clone: The junction and the germline gene differ at one end; a read error may be behind it. J is TRBJ2-1 and V is TRBV30; possible D gene TRBD1, 5 bases. CDR1 is GTSNPN, CDR2 SVGIG, per germline (reference sequence). CDR3 size: 15 residues. The CDR3 region is CVWGRVDSFHNEQFF. The CDR3 bases are TGTGTCTGGGGCCGGGTCGATAGCTTCCACAATGAGCAGTTCTTC.

V gene TRBV28 combines with J gene TRBJ2-7, with 9 nucleotides matching TRBD1. The V gene end was trimmed by 3 bases and the J gene end by 3 bases; junction bases not matched to a gene: 6. The germline V gene encodes CDR1 MDHEN and CDR2 SYDVKM. The CDR3 extends over 15 amino acids. DNA of the CDR3: TGTGCCAGCAGTTTGGGGGGGACAGGGAACTACGAGCAGTACTTC. It encodes CASSLGGTGNYEQYF.

The chain combines TRBV15 with TRBJ2-7; TRBD2 agrees at 12 bases. Germline V lookup: CDR1 LNHNV, CDR2 YYDKDF (reference sequence). V trimming: 2 bases; J trimming: 2 bases; junction bases outside the gene matches: 4. The CDR3 is made up of 16 amino acids. The CDR3, as DNA: TGTGCCACCAGCAGATCTGGACTAGCGGGGACCTACGAGCAGTACTTC. It specifies CATSRSGLAGTYEQYF.

This chain connects TRBV7-2 to TRBJ2-7; D is perhaps TRBD2 (6 bases). Germline V lookup: CDR1 SGHTA, CDR2 FQGNSA. V was trimmed by 1 base and J by 3 bases, leaving 13 bases between them. The CDR3 totals 15 residues. For the CDR3, the DNA is TGTGCCAGCAGCTTAGGTCCGGGAGTCGGCTACGAGCAGTACTTC. Translating it yields CASSLGPGVGYEQYF. The whole variable domain, filled in from reference TRBV7-2 and TRBJ2-7, reads GAGVSQSPSNKVTEKGKDVELRCDPISGHTALYWYRQSLGQGLEFLIYFQGNSAPDKSGLPSDRFSAERTGGSVSTLTIQRTQQEDSAVYLCASSLGPGVGYEQYFGPGTRLTVT.

This clone occurred a few times. This sequence joins TRBV5-1 and TRBJ2-5; 9 bases map to TRBD1. The CDR3 is 15 residues long. V lost 4 bases to trimming and J lost 1 base; unmatched junction nucleotides: 5. Germline CDR1 is SGHRS and CDR2 is YFSETQ. This CDR3 is CASSPVTGGQETQYF. The CDR3 DNA reads as TGCGCCAGCAGCCCCGTGACAGGGGGCCAAGAGACCCAGTACTTC.

The chain links TRBV11-2 to TRBJ2-5; 11 nucleotides match TRBD2. Trimming cost V 5 bases and J 4 bases; bases outside gene matches: 12. The CDR3 consists of 17 residues. Germline-derived CDR1 and CDR2 are SGHAT and FQNNGV. CDR3 coding DNA: TGTGCCAGCAGCCGTACTCGACTAGCGGGGCCCGGAGAGACCCAGTACTTC. Translation: CASSRTRLAGPGETQYF.

This clone has only a few counts. CDR3 region: CSVEDRTSGRAVLSTDTQYF. CDR3 nucleotides: TGCAGCGTTGAAGATAGGACTAGCGGGAGGGCTGTTCTGAGCACAGATACGCAGTATTTT. This chain joins TRBV29-1 and TRBJ2-3, with 15 nucleotides matching TRBD2. The CDR3 contains 20 residues. Germline lookup yields CDR1 SQVTM and CDR2 ANQGSEA. V lost 0 bases, J lost 0 bases, and 10 bases stayed unmatched.